These T cell receptor beta chains were read from a single sample in a study of regulatory T cells in long-lasting Graves disease. Each CDR3 protein is one row after TCRdb ran MiXCR on the multiplex PCR reads. Among roughly 500,000 distinct CDR3 sequences listed, around 12% were seen once. Separately, the same data were catalogued under a study of T cells in Graves' hyperthyroidism and ophthalmopathy.

The sequencing here drew on peripheral blood mononuclear cells (PBMCs), taken at new diagnosis, from a patient treated with antithyroid drugs. The receptors were gathered from a woman aged 30 to 39 with Graves disease. Both conserved end residues are part of each CDR3. The order of the fields is J gene, clone size, V gene, D gene, CDR3 DNA, CDR3 protein. D genes are given only for firm matches. The listing skips clone size in some rows; elsewhere it reads once, few, many or a size class.

j_call: TRBJ1-1; clone_size: many; v_call: TRBV14; d_call: TRBD1; cdr3_nt: TGTGCCAGCAGCCAAGGGGACAGGGGGTCCACTGAAGCTTTCTTT; cdr3_aa: CASSQGDRGSTEAFF
j_call: TRBJ1-6; clone_size: many; v_call: TRBV28; d_call: TRBD1; cdr3_nt: TGTGCCAGTGGACAGGGCAATTCACCCCTCCACTTT; cdr3_aa: CASGQGNSPLHF
j_call: TRBJ2-1; clone_size: NA; v_call: TRBV11-2; d_call: TRBD2; cdr3_nt: TGTGCCAGCAGCTTAGCCGGGACTAGAGTTGGCAATGAGCAGTTCTTC; cdr3_aa: CASSLAGTRVGNEQFF
j_call: TRBJ2-3; clone_size: NA; v_call: TRBV6-8; d_call: NA; cdr3_nt: TGTGCCAGCAGTTATCTGGGGGTACCGAATACGCAGTATTTT; cdr3_aa: CASSYLGVPNTQYF
j_call: TRBJ1-1; clone_size: few; v_call: TRBV30; d_call: NA; cdr3_nt: TGTGCCTGTCCGGGGGGGGACACTGAAGCTTTCTTT; cdr3_aa: CACPGGDTEAFF
j_call: TRBJ2-5; clone_size: many; v_call: TRBV28; d_call: TRBD2; cdr3_nt: TGTGCCAGCAGTTCTACTAGCGGGAGGGCCTGGGCCCAGTACTTC; cdr3_aa: CASSSTSGRAWAQYF
j_call: TRBJ1-5; clone_size: many; v_call: TRBV2; d_call: NA; cdr3_nt: TGTGCCAGCAGTGAAAGGTCAGGGGATAGCAATCAGCCCCAGCATTTT; cdr3_aa: CASSERSGDSNQPQHF
j_call: TRBJ1-5; clone_size: few; v_call: TRBV6-5; d_call: NA; cdr3_nt: TGTGCCAGCAGTTATAGGTTTTATAGCAATCAGCCCCAGCATTTT; cdr3_aa: CASSYRFYSNQPQHF
j_call: TRBJ2-2; clone_size: few; v_call: TRBV29-1; d_call: TRBD1; cdr3_nt: TGCAGCGTGCAGGGGGTGCACACCGGGGAGCTGTTTTTT; cdr3_aa: CSVQGVHTGELFF
j_call: TRBJ1-1; clone_size: many; v_call: TRBV3-1; d_call: NA; cdr3_nt: TGTGCCAGCAGCCGAAAGATGGAAGGTTGGGGGATGAACACTGAAGCTTTCTTT; cdr3_aa: CASSRKMEGWGMNTEAFF
j_call: TRBJ2-5; clone_size: many; v_call: TRBV20-1; d_call: TRBD2; cdr3_nt: TGCAGTGCTAGTGGCACTCCGGGACTAGCGGGAGCTAGCGGAGAGACCCAGTACTTC; cdr3_aa: CSASGTPGLAGASGETQYF
j_call: TRBJ2-7; clone_size: many; v_call: TRBV2; d_call: NA; cdr3_nt: TGTGCCAGTTCACTAGACCGGGACTTCGGGACTCAGCAGTACTTC; cdr3_aa: CASSLDRDFGTQQYF
j_call: TRBJ2-1; clone_size: many; v_call: TRBV13; d_call: TRBD2; cdr3_nt: TGTGCCAGCAGCTTCGGGTTTAGCGGGAGAGGGGAGCAGTTCTTC; cdr3_aa: CASSFGFSGRGEQFF
j_call: TRBJ1-1; clone_size: few; v_call: TRBV25-1; d_call: NA; cdr3_nt: TGTGCCAGCAGTGAAGAAACGCGATACACTGAAGCTTTCTTT; cdr3_aa: CASSEETRYTEAFF
j_call: TRBJ1-1; clone_size: few; v_call: TRBV19; d_call: NA; cdr3_nt: TGTGCCAGTAGGCTAATTGGCGGCAGGGAAGCTTTCTTT; cdr3_aa: CASRLIGGREAFF
j_call: TRBJ2-7; clone_size: few; v_call: TRBV18; d_call: TRBD1; cdr3_nt: TGTGCCAGCTCACCCTCGGGACAGGGATCCTACGAGCAGTACTTC; cdr3_aa: CASSPSGQGSYEQYF
j_call: TRBJ2-7; clone_size: many; v_call: TRBV12-3/TRBV12-4; d_call: TRBD1; cdr3_nt: TGTGCCAGCAGTTTTGTGACAGGGAACTACGAGCAGTACTTC; cdr3_aa: CASSFVTGNYEQYF
j_call: TRBJ1-2; clone_size: many; v_call: TRBV7-2; d_call: TRBD1; cdr3_nt: TGTGCCAGCAGCCATGGACAGGGTTATGGCTACACCTTC; cdr3_aa: CASSHGQGYGYTF
j_call: TRBJ2-3; clone_size: many; v_call: TRBV11-1; d_call: NA; cdr3_nt: TGTGCCAGCAGCATTGTGTGGCACACAGATACGCAGTATTTT; cdr3_aa: CASSIVWHTDTQYF
j_call: TRBJ2-7; clone_size: many; v_call: TRBV6-1; d_call: NA; cdr3_nt: TGTGCCAGCAGCTTAAAGGGGGAGGGGAACGAGCAGTACTTC; cdr3_aa: CASSLKGEGNEQYF
j_call: TRBJ1-1; clone_size: many; v_call: TRBV30; d_call: NA; cdr3_nt: TGTGCCTGGTCGCAGGGAGGGGACACTGAAGCTTTCTTT; cdr3_aa: CAWSQGGDTEAFF
j_call: TRBJ1-2; clone_size: many; v_call: TRBV27; d_call: NA; cdr3_nt: TGTGCCAGCAGTTCCCAGGGGAACTATGGCTACACCTTC; cdr3_aa: CASSSQGNYGYTF
j_call: TRBJ2-5; clone_size: NA; v_call: TRBV2; d_call: TRBD2; cdr3_nt: TGTGCCAGCAGCAGCGGGAGAGGTCTAGAGACCCAGTGCTTC; cdr3_aa: CASSSGRGLETQCF
j_call: TRBJ2-1; clone_size: NA; v_call: TRBV25-1; d_call: NA; cdr3_nt: TGTGCCACCAGTAGGGGCGGGGCCCACTACAATGAGCAGTTCTTC; cdr3_aa: CATSRGGAHYNEQFF
j_call: TRBJ2-7; clone_size: many; v_call: TRBV27; d_call: NA; cdr3_nt: TGTGCCAGCGGTGTGGGTCCTGTGCAGTACTTC; cdr3_aa: CASGVGPVQYF
j_call: TRBJ2-1; clone_size: many; v_call: TRBV27; d_call: TRBD2; cdr3_nt: TGTGCCAGCCTTGGACTAGCGCCGAAAAAAGTGGGTAATGAGCAGTTCTTC; cdr3_aa: CASLGLAPKKVGNEQFF
j_call: TRBJ2-1; clone_size: NA; v_call: TRBV6-2/TRBV6-3; d_call: TRBD1; cdr3_nt: TGTGCCAGCAGCCCGACAGGGCGAAAGAATGAGCAGTTCTTC; cdr3_aa: CASSPTGRKNEQFF
j_call: TRBJ2-7; clone_size: many; v_call: TRBV11-1; d_call: NA; cdr3_nt: TGTGCCAGCAGCTTAGGGACGGACTGGGGCGAGCAGTACTTC; cdr3_aa: CASSLGTDWGEQYF
j_call: TRBJ2-1; clone_size: many; v_call: TRBV30; d_call: TRBD2; cdr3_nt: TGTGCCTGGAGTGTATTTGGGAAGGGAGGGAACAATGAGCAGTTCTTC; cdr3_aa: CAWSVFGKGGNNEQFF
j_call: TRBJ2-1; clone_size: many; v_call: TRBV3-1; d_call: NA; cdr3_nt: TGTGCCAGCAAGCAGTTTTATTCCTACAATGAGCAGTTCTTC; cdr3_aa: CASKQFYSYNEQFF
j_call: TRBJ2-1; clone_size: many; v_call: TRBV12-3/TRBV12-4; d_call: NA; cdr3_nt: TGTGCCAGCAGTGGTCTCCCGCAGGTGATTTGGGACCCAAAACTCAATGAGCAGTTCTTC; cdr3_aa: CASSGLPQVIWDPKLNEQFF
j_call: TRBJ2-1; clone_size: NA; v_call: TRBV30; d_call: TRBD2; cdr3_nt: TGTGCCTGGAGTCCAACGGGACTAGCGGGAGGGCACTACAATGAGCAGTCCTTC; cdr3_aa: CAWSPTGLAGGHYNEQSF
j_call: TRBJ2-1; clone_size: NA; v_call: TRBV6-9; d_call: TRBD2; cdr3_nt: TGTGCCAGCAGTTACCCCGGACTAGCTAAATATGAGCAGTTCTTC; cdr3_aa: CASSYPGLAKYEQFF
j_call: TRBJ1-5; clone_size: many; v_call: TRBV2; d_call: NA; cdr3_nt: TGTGCCAGCGGAGGGGCGAATCAGCCCCAGCATTTT; cdr3_aa: CASGGANQPQHF
j_call: TRBJ1-3; clone_size: many; v_call: TRBV7-9; d_call: NA; cdr3_nt: TGTGCCAGCAGCTTTGGGGACCGAGGAAACACCATATATTTT; cdr3_aa: CASSFGDRGNTIYF
j_call: TRBJ2-7; clone_size: many; v_call: TRBV28; d_call: NA; cdr3_nt: TGTGCCAGCAGTTTAAGGCAGGGGCCGCACTACGAGCAGTACTTC; cdr3_aa: CASSLRQGPHYEQYF
j_call: TRBJ2-2; clone_size: many; v_call: TRBV11-3; d_call: NA; cdr3_nt: TGTGCCAGCAGCTCCCACAGGGAAAACACCGGGGAGCTGTTTTTT; cdr3_aa: CASSSHRENTGELFF
j_call: TRBJ1-1; clone_size: many; v_call: TRBV29-1; d_call: NA; cdr3_nt: TGCAGCGTTGAAAGGGCGGGGATGGGGGGCAGGACTGAAGCTTTCTTT; cdr3_aa: CSVERAGMGGRTEAFF
j_call: TRBJ1-1; clone_size: many; v_call: TRBV6-1; d_call: TRBD1; cdr3_nt: TGTGCCAGTGGGACAGGGGGAGCTCCGGCGAACACTGAAGCTTTCTTT; cdr3_aa: CASGTGGAPANTEAFF
j_call: TRBJ2-1; clone_size: NA; v_call: TRBV28; d_call: NA; cdr3_nt: TGTGCCAGCAGTCGCCACATGGATTCCTACAATGAGCAGTCCTTC; cdr3_aa: CASSRHMDSYNEQSF
j_call: TRBJ2-1; clone_size: NA; v_call: TRBV6-2/TRBV6-3; d_call: TRBD2; cdr3_nt: TGTGCCAGCAGTCCGGGACTAGCGGGAGAATCGGAATACAATGAGCAGTTCTTC; cdr3_aa: CASSPGLAGESEYNEQFF